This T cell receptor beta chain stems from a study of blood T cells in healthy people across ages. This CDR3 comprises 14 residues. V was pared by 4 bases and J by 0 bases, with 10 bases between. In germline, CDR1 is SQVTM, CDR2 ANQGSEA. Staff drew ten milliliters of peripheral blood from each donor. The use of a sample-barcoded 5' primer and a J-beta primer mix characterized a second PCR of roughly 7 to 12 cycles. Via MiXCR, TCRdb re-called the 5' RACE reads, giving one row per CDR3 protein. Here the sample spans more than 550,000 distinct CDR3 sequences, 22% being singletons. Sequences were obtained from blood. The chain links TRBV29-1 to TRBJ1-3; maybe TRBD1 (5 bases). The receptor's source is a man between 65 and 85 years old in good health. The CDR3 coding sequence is TGCAGCGTTGTTGGTGACAGCTCTGGAAACACCATATATTTT. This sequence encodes CSVVGDSSGNTIYF.